This TCR beta chain was identified during a study of OX40 agonist ivuxolimab in advanced cancers. General notes on the study: Ivuxolimab, which targeted the costimulatory receptor OX40 (CD134), was an agonistic, fully human IgG2 monoclonal antibody. Intravenous ivuxolimab was administered to patients every 2 weeks at six dose levels: 0.01, 0.1, 0.3, 1.5, 3 and 10 mg/kg. Among the roughly 50 dose-escalation patients, some 19 had hepatocellular carcinoma, 15 or so melanoma, 9 renal cell carcinoma and 9 head and neck cancer. A male proportion of roughly 80% and a mean age of around 60 years, ranging from roughly 23 to 80, were recorded for the dose-escalation cohort. Patients were allowed to have had prior anti-PD-1, anti-PD-L1 or anti-CTLA-4 therapy, and around 40% of the dose-escalation patients had previously received checkpoint inhibitors. Partial responses occurred in three dose-escalation patients: two with cutaneous melanoma and one with hepatocellular carcinoma. The purpose of peripheral TCRbeta sequencing was to test whether ivuxolimab changed TCR sequence diversity and led to clonal T-cell expansion. The paper covers the monotherapy dose-escalation part of the phase I ivuxolimab trial, which included N of about 50 patients.

The CDR3 goes from the cysteine to the phenylalanine over 12 residues. Only the CDR3 portion is preserved as DNA: 36 bases, with reading frame beginning at the first base. The germline V gene (reference sequence) sets CDR1 to SGHNT and CDR2 to YYREEE. Cut back by 2 bases and 7 bases, the V and J ends lie 10 bases apart. Patients with autoimmune disease history or receiving systemic immunosuppression were excluded from the trial. Peripheral blood for TCR sequencing was collected from all dose cohorts at baseline, on cycle 4 day 1, and on cycle 7 day 1. Samples were obtained from an open-label, multicenter, first-in-human phase I dose-escalation trial of ivuxolimab. Adults with locally advanced or metastatic head and neck squamous cell, hepatocellular, melanoma or renal cell carcinoma were enrolled in the trial. Before TCR sequencing, CD4+ and CD8+ T cells were separately sorted from peripheral blood.

This clone was picked up many times. The clone's antigen remains unknown. The input lacks base qualities; no much larger clone sits a single base away. For sequencing of the TCRbeta CDR3 region, genomic DNA was extracted from the sorted cells. The immunoSEQ Assay was used for sequencing of TCRbeta CDR3 regions. Sourced from immuneACCESS, this table was stored by TCRdb with only in-frame sequences that have V and J called. A share of the clones is absent; for the studies checked, an unresolved V gene accounts for under half, and the remainder has no known explanation. The sample contains about 40,000 clones, about 86% of them found a single time. Clones ranked in the top ten supply 21% of the sample. General study outcomes and caveats: Low levels of normalized T-cell clonal expansion were also seen in some patients who did not respond. Antigen specificity was not determined for the clonally expanded peripheral T cells. In partial responders in the 0.1-3.0 mg/kg groups, normalized peripheral clonal expansion was found to be among the lowest, especially among CD8+ T cells. At doses from 0.1 to 3.0 mg/kg, clonal expansion was seen in both CD4+ and CD8+ blood T cells between baseline and week 6. On average, CD8+ T cells showed more expanded clones than CD4+ T cells after ivuxolimab.

The receptor chain draws on TRBV5-4 and TRBJ2-7; tentative D gene TRBD2, with 6 bases matching. Sample: CD4+ or CD8+ T cells sorted from blood, taken in a trial of the OX40 agonist ivuxolimab. This clonotype originated in an adult with an advanced solid tumor such as melanoma, head and neck, liver or kidney cancer. The CDR3 in this case is CASSLEGREQYF. Read as DNA, the sequence is TGTGCCAGCAGCTTAGAAGGGAGGGAGCAGTACTTC.